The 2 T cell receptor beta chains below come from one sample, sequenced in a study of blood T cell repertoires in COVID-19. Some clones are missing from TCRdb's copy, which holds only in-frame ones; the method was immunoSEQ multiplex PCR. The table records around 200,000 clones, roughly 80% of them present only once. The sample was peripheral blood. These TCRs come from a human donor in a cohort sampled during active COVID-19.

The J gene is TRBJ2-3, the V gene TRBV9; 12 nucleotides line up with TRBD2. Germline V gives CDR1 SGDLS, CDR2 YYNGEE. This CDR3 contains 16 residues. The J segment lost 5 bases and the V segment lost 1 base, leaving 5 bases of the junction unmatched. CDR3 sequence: CASSVLAGGSEDTQYF. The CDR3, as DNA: TGTGCCAGCAGCGTACTAGCGGGGGGGAGTGAAGATACGCAGTATTTT.

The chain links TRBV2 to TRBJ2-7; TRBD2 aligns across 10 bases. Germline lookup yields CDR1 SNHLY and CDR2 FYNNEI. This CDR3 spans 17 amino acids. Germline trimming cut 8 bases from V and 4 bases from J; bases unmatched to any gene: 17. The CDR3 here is CASAGQRGGTLGYEQYF. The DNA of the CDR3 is TGTGCCAGCGCCGGGCAGCGGGGGGGAACGCTGGGGTACGAGCAGTACTTC.